Listed here are 16 T cell receptor beta chains from one sample, sequenced in a study of T-cell reconstitution after alpha-beta-depleted transplantation in children. Unique molecular identifiers were incorporated into the prepared TCRbeta library. One entry per CDR3 protein results from TCRdb running MiXCR on the PCR reads. The repertoire consists of approximately 300,000 distinct CDR3 sequences, with about 9.9% occurring once and the leading ten covering 23%. Sequenced material: peripheral blood, taken 180 days after TCRalphabeta/CD19-depleted stem cell transplant. Receptor source: a male patient between 2 and 10 years old who had a stem cell transplant for chronic granulomatous disease, so the T cells may come from the graft donor.

This clonotype occurred many times. The rearrangement uses TRBV10-3 and TRBJ2-3, with 12 nucleotides matching TRBD2. The CDR3 spans 15 residues. Unmatched junction bases numbered 4, after V lost 4 bases and J lost 5 bases. Germline values: CDR1 ENHRY, CDR2 SYGVKD. The CDR3 region has the DNA TGTGCCATCAGTGCGACTAGCGGGAGTGGAGATACGCAGTATTTT. Translated, it gives CAISATSGSGDTQYF.

This clonotype was picked up many times. The chain joins TRBV20-1 to TRBJ2-5, with 10 bases aligning to TRBD2. CDR3 length: 14 amino acids. V gave up 6 bases and J gave up 5 bases; unmatched junction bases: 9. Germline CDR1 and CDR2: DFQATT and SNEGSKA (reference sequence). The CDR3 DNA sequence: TGCAGTGCGGAAGCGGGAGGGAATGGGGAGACCCAGTACTTC. This sequence encodes CSAEAGGNGETQYF.

This clonotype was seen repeatedly, ten times or more. The V call is TRBV6-1, the J call TRBJ2-3; 10 nucleotides agree with TRBD2. J was trimmed by 7 bases and V by 10 bases; bases with no gene match: 11. The CDR3 has 14 residues. Germline V CDR1 and CDR2: MNHNS, SASEGT. CDR3 loop: CATSAGGSIYTQYF. The CDR3 DNA reads TGTGCCACATCAGCGGGAGGGTCTATTTATACGCAGTATTTT.

This clonotype was observed many times. The chain uses TRBV7-6 and TRBJ2-7; maybe TRBD1 (5 bases). This CDR3 spans 14 amino acids. V gave up 4 bases and J gave up 2 bases, with 12 bases separating them. CDR1 and CDR2 from the germline V gene are SGHVS and FNYEAQ. The CDR3: CASSSSGRTYEQYF. The DNA for the CDR3 is TGTGCCAGCAGCTCCTCAGGGCGGACCTACGAGCAGTACTTC.

This clonotype was counted a few times. This chain joins TRBV29-1 and TRBJ2-1; 9 bases fit TRBD2. The germline gives CDR1 SQVTM, CDR2 ANQGSEA. This CDR3 comprises 16 residues. With V trimmed by 1 base and J by 3 bases, 7 bases remained unmatched. In DNA form, the CDR3 reads TGCAGCGTTGAAGGTCCCCGCGGGAGGGACTACAATGAGCAGTTCTTC. It translates to CSVEGPRGRDYNEQFF.

This clonotype was counted at least ten times. This chain connects TRBV12-3 or TRBV12-4 to TRBJ2-5; D is uncertain. The CDR3 sequence is 13 residues long. Trimming removed 6 bases at V and 0 bases at J, with 8 bases between. CDR3 amino acids: CASSTGNQETQYF. In DNA form, the CDR3 reads TGTGCCAGCAGCACTGGAAACCAAGAGACCCAGTACTTC.

Of note for this clonotype: Possible read error: a much larger clone is one base away. The genes are TRBV27 and TRBJ2-7; perhaps TRBD2 as D (7 bases). Per the germline V gene, CDR1 is MNHEY and CDR2 is SMNVEV (reference sequence). CDR3 length equals 13 residues. The CDR3 spells CASSGRGIYEQSF. The DNA for the CDR3 is TGTGCCAGCAGTGGGAGGGGGATTTACGAGCAGTCCTTC.

A word on this clonotype: Possible read error: a much larger clone is one base away. V gene TRBV18 combines with J gene TRBJ1-3, with D perhaps TRBD1 (5 bases). Germline assignment: CDR1 KGHSH and CDR2 LQKENI. Trimming shortened V by 4 bases and J by 0 bases, and 10 bases separated the two germline ends. The CDR3 is 15 residues long. CDR3 amino acids: CASSLNGGSGNTIYF. In DNA, the CDR3 is TGTGCCAGCTCACTAAATGGGGGCTCTGGAAACACCATATATTTT.

In DNA form, the CDR3 reads TGTGCCAGCAGCCAACAGGGGGCGCCGGGCACTGAAGCTTTCTTT. It yields the protein CASSQQGAPGTEAFF. V usage is TRBV3-1 and J usage is TRBJ1-1, with 8 bases fitting TRBD1. The CDR3 runs 15 residues. Trimming cost V 2 bases and J 4 bases; bases outside gene matches: 6. Germline V gene lookup returns CDR1 LGHDT and CDR2 YNNKEL (reference sequence).

This clonotype showed up many times. CDR3: CASSPRTGGSYEQYF. The CDR3 DNA reads TGTGCCAGCAGTCCTCGGACAGGGGGGTCCTACGAGCAGTACTTC. This chain uses TRBV12-3 or TRBV12-4 with TRBJ2-7, with 10 bases that match TRBD1. V lost 5 bases, J lost 1 base, and 5 bases stayed unmatched. This CDR3 is built from 15 residues.

This clonotype was recorded at least ten times. The chain links TRBV5-1 to TRBJ2-3; D assignment may be TRBD1 or TRBD2 (6 bases each). The CDR3 runs 15 residues. Germline V gives CDR1 SGHRS, CDR2 YFSETQ. V was clipped by 4 bases and J by 2 bases, with 14 bases between them. CDR3 loop: CASSRGRLATDTQYF. Here the CDR3 DNA reads TGCGCCAGCAGCCGGGGGCGGCTTGCCACAGATACGCAGTATTTT.

This clonotype was seen more than once but under ten times. CDR3: CASSILALDRENTGELFF. The CDR3 DNA reads as TGTGCCAGTAGTATTTTGGCTCTTGACAGGGAAAACACCGGGGAGCTGTTTTTT. V is TRBV19 and J is TRBJ2-2, with TRBD1 matching 7 bases. With V trimmed by 3 bases and J by 2 bases, 12 bases remained unmatched. The CDR3 consists of 18 residues. Germline CDR1 is LNHDA and CDR2 is SQIVND (reference sequence).

This clonotype has ten or more counts. The chain couples TRBV5-1 to TRBJ2-1; D perhaps matches TRBD2 (6 bases). Germline V gene lookup returns CDR1 SGHRS and CDR2 YFSETQ. CDR3 length: 12 residues. V lost 2 bases and J lost 9, with 9 bases in between. CDR3 loop: CASSFTSTEQFF. The CDR3 nucleotides read TGCGCCAGCAGCTTTACTAGCACTGAGCAGTTCTTC.

V usage is TRBV7-2 and J usage is TRBJ2-3, with D uncertain. CDR1 SGHTA and CDR2 FQGNSA come from the germline V gene. Between the trimmed V and J ends, which lost 6 bases and 0 bases, there was a span of 10 bases. The CDR3 spans 14 residues. As DNA, the CDR3 is TGTGCCAGCAGGCGTAGTGGAAGCACAGATACGCAGTATTTT. Translated: CASRRSGSTDTQYF.

This clonotype was counted many times. DNA for the CDR3: TGCAGCGTTTCCCTGGGACTAGCGGATAGCACAGATACGCAGTATTTT. It translates to CSVSLGLADSTDTQYF. This chain uses TRBV29-1 with TRBJ2-3, with 11 bases lining up with TRBD2. CDR3 length equals 16 residues. The germline gives CDR1 SQVTM, CDR2 ANQGSEA. V lost 5 bases and J lost 0; bases outside the gene matches: 7.

This clonotype was seen many times. The gene calls are TRBV6-1 and TRBJ2-2; 10 nucleotides line up with TRBD2. Germline V lookup: CDR1 MNHNS, CDR2 SASEGT. After removal of 6 bases from V and 2 bases from J, the junction contained 6 bases not matched to a gene. CDR3 length: 16 residues. CDR3 residues: CASRTAGGLNTGELFF. CDR3 coding DNA: TGTGCCAGCAGGACAGCGGGGGGGCTTAACACCGGGGAGCTGTTTTTT.